Below, 10 T cell receptor beta chains from the same sample are listed, as sequenced in a study of blood T cell repertoires in COVID-19. The method was immunoSEQ multiplex PCR; TCRdb's version includes in-frame clones alone and lacks a portion of them. This table has some 200,000 clones, roughly 75% appearing once. Sequencing used peripheral blood. The receptors were sampled from a woman aged 70-85 years with acute or convalescent COVID-19.

The J gene is TRBJ2-7, the V gene TRBV30, with unresolved D. The germline V gene has CDR1 GTSNPN and CDR2 SVGIG (reference sequence). The V end lost 0 bases, the J end lost 1 base, and 10 bases lay between the germline ends. The CDR3 runs 14 residues. The CDR3 nucleotides read TGTGCCTGGAGTGTACCTCAGGTGTCCTACGAGCAGTACTTC. Translation: CAWSVPQVSYEQYF.

The chain joins TRBV30 to TRBJ1-2; D possibly corresponds to TRBD1 (5 bases). Germline loops: CDR1 GTSNPN, CDR2 SVGIG (reference sequence). V lost 8 bases to trimming and J lost 4 bases, with 11 bases between them. The CDR3 sequence is 11 residues long. The CDR3 loop reads CALGRGYGYTF. The CDR3 DNA reads as TGTGCCCTGGGGCGCGGCTATGGCTACACCTTC.

The rearrangement joins TRBV18 to TRBJ2-5, with no clear D. V lost 2 bases and J 3 bases, leaving 7 bases between the germline ends. The germline V gene encodes CDR1 KGHSH and CDR2 LQKENI. CDR3 length equals 13 residues. For the CDR3, the DNA is TGTGCCAGCTCACCAAAACTGGAAGAGACCCAGTACTTC. This encodes CASSPKLEETQYF.

The chain has TRBV3-1 (or the pseudogene TRBV3-2) and TRBJ2-5, with D possibly being TRBD2 (5 bases). CDR3 length equals 18 residues. Per germline, CDR1 LGHDT and CDR2 YNNKEL (reference sequence). V was cut by 0 bases and J by 2 bases, with 19 bases left in between. CDR3 in amino acids: CASSQDLGAANYQETQYF. The CDR3 DNA is TGTGCCAGCAGCCAAGATCTTGGAGCGGCAAACTATCAAGAGACCCAGTACTTC.

V is TRBV7-8 and J is TRBJ2-1; 8 nucleotides align to TRBD1. Germline V gene data show CDR1 as SGHVS and CDR2 as FQNEAQ. The V gene end was trimmed by 5 bases and the J gene end by 2 bases; junction bases not matched to a gene: 8. The CDR3 has 16 amino acids. CDR3 in amino acids: CASSHRGSRTYNEQFF. CDR3 in DNA: TGTGCCAGCAGCCACAGGGGGTCCCGTACCTACAATGAGCAGTTCTTC.

This chain connects TRBV11-2 to TRBJ2-3; D is uncertain. V was clipped by 0 bases and J by 3 bases, with 4 bases between them. Germline-derived CDR1 and CDR2 are SGHAT and FQNNGV. The CDR3 totals 13 residues. In DNA, the CDR3 is TGTGCCAGCAGCTTAGATCGGACAGATACGCAGTATTTT. Protein product: CASSLDRTDTQYF.

In regard to this clone: A read error may account for a junction end that differs from germline. The chain recombines TRBV5-1 with TRBJ1-1; 8 nucleotides match TRBD1. In germline, CDR1 is SGHRS, CDR2 YFSETQ. The CDR3 extends over 14 amino acids. As DNA, the CDR3 is TGCGCCAGCAGTTTGGCAGGGGGCCTAGCTGAAGCTTTCTTT. Translation: CASSLAGGLAEAFF.

The chain is built from TRBV28 and TRBJ1-1; possible D gene TRBD1, 6 bases. V was pared by 6 bases and J by 5 bases, with 10 bases between. The germline CDR1 and CDR2 sequences are MDHEN and SYDVKM. This CDR3 region has 12 residues. The chain's CDR3 is CASRLQGTEAFF. The CDR3 nucleotides are TGTGCCAGCAGACTCCAGGGGACTGAAGCTTTCTTT.

The gene calls are TRBV11-2 and TRBJ2-1; 11 bases map to TRBD2. Trimming cost V 6 bases and J 4 bases; bases outside gene matches: 5. Germline-derived CDR1 and CDR2 are SGHAT and FQNNGV. The CDR3 sequence is 15 residues long. For the CDR3, the DNA is TGTGCCAGCAGTCCTACTAGCGGGAGTTACAATGAGCAGTTCTTC. This sequence encodes CASSPTSGSYNEQFF.

The V call is TRBV19, the J call TRBJ2-4, with D tentatively TRBD2 (5 bases). This CDR3 region has 18 residues. V lost 4 bases and J lost 0, with 19 bases in between. The germline CDR1 and CDR2 sequences are LNHDA and SQIVND (reference sequence). DNA of the CDR3: TGTGCCAGTAGTAAAGGAGGCGCCTCTGCCCTAGCCAAAAACATTCAGTACTTC. The encoded protein is CASSKGGASALAKNIQYF. Full variable domain (rest looked up from reference TRBV19 and TRBJ2-4): DGGITQSPKYLFRKEGQNVTLSCEQNLNHDAMYWYRQDPGQGLRLIYYSQIVNDFQKGDIAEGYSVSREKKESFPLTVTSAQKNPTAFYLCASSKGGASALAKNIQYFGAGTRLSVL.